This T cell receptor (beta chain) was captured in a study of memory CD4+ T cells and cytomegalovirus serostatus. As for the study in general: Of the healthy Belgian adults, 9 were CMV seropositive and 20 to 25 seronegative. Overall study results and limits: 67 of 164 known CMV-associated TCRbeta sequences appeared in CD4+ memory. CMV serostatus prediction reached median AUC approximately 0.95, or 0.91 with US-trained model.

Comment on this clone: What it binds is unknown.

Single viable CD3+CD4+CD8-CD45RO+ cells were sorted as the memory CD4+ T cells. CD4+ T cells were isolated by positive magnetic selection. Assay: immunoSEQ multiplex PCR; the TCRdb copy retains only in-frame clones and omits some. Altogether some 49,000 clones are present, around 78% being singletons, with the ten largest covering nearly 0.95%. Looked up from germline, CDR1 is LNHNV and CDR2 is YYDKDF (reference sequence). The CDR3 extends over 15 amino acids. The ends were cut back, 1 base at V and 8 bases at J, with 14 bases in the middle. Sequenced material: memory CD4+ T cells from blood. The TCR comes from an adult in good health and CMV-seronegative. The chain links TRBV15 to TRBJ1-4; TRBD1 is a possible D gene (5 bases). The CDR3 sequence is CATSRVAGRFEKLFF. In DNA, the CDR3 is TGTGCCACCAGCAGAGTGGCAGGGAGGTTCGAAAAACTGTTTTTT.